This entry lists 13 T cell receptor beta chains sequenced from one sample in a study of technical replicates of blood from a few donors. This table comes from immunoSEQ multiplex PCR, and its TCRdb copy is limited to in-frame clones, with some not included. Of nearly 80,000 clones listed, 85% to 95% were seen once; the top ten hold about 0.37%. Sequenced sample: T cells isolated from PBMCs. These receptors all stem from a human donor in good health.

This clone was detected once. CDR3 sequence reads: CASSPWLSPRETQYF. Here the CDR3 DNA reads TGTGCCAGCAGTCCGTGGTTGTCTCCCCGGGAGACCCAGTACTTC. The chain has TRBV27 and TRBJ2-5; no clear D gene. V shed 5 bases and J shed 5 bases, with 18 bases lying between them. The CDR3 runs 15 residues. Germline V gives CDR1 MNHEY, CDR2 SMNVEV (reference sequence).

The chain is built from TRBV4-3 and TRBJ2-7; 8 bases are a match to TRBD1. The germline V gene has CDR1 LGHNA and CDR2 YSLEER. This CDR3 region has 14 residues. The J segment lost 6 bases and the V segment lost 3 bases, leaving 7 bases of the junction unmatched. CDR3 in amino acids: CASSQGTGGLEQYF. The CDR3 DNA follows: TGCGCCAGCAGCCAGGGGACAGGAGGCCTCGAGCAGTACTTC.

J is TRBJ2-7 and V is TRBV6-5; 8 bases agree with TRBD1. Germline CDR1 reads MNHEY; CDR2 reads SVGAGI. The V and J ends lost 5 bases and 0 bases, in that order; junction bases with no gene match: 6. The CDR3 has 15 residues. The CDR3 is CASSPTGEDSYEQYF. The CDR3 DNA sequence: TGTGCCAGCAGTCCGACAGGGGAGGACTCCTACGAGCAGTACTTC.

This sequence joins TRBV10-1 and TRBJ1-1; 8 bases are a match to TRBD1. The CDR3 has 13 amino acids. Germline CDR1 reads WNHNN; CDR2 reads SYGVQD (reference sequence). Trimming took 3 bases from V and 4 from J; bases not matched to a gene: 1. Written as DNA, the CDR3 is TGCGCCAGCAGTGAAACAGGGGGCACTGAAGCTTTCTTT. It is translated as CASSETGGTEAFF.

This clone appeared once. The chain uses TRBV19 and TRBJ1-5, with 7 bases fitting TRBD1. Per germline, CDR1 LNHDA and CDR2 SQIVND (reference sequence). Unmatched junction bases numbered 3, after V lost 0 bases and J lost 1 base. The CDR3 totals 16 residues. The DNA for the CDR3 is TGTGCCAGTAGTATAGATGAAGGGGGCAGCAATCAGCCCCAGCATTTT. It codes for CASSIDEGGSNQPQHF.

CDR3 protein: CASSLSWGLAGEQYF. Written as DNA, the CDR3 is TGTGCCAGCAGTTTATCGTGGGGACTAGCCGGCGAGCAGTACTTC. The chain has TRBV27 and TRBJ2-7, with 9 bases that match TRBD2. With V trimmed by 0 bases and J by 6 bases, 6 bases remained unmatched. The CDR3 extends over 15 amino acids. The germline V gene has CDR1 MNHEY and CDR2 SMNVEV (reference sequence).

The J gene is TRBJ1-5, the V gene TRBV19; 8 bases map to TRBD1. The CDR3 has 14 amino acids. Per the germline V gene, CDR1 is LNHDA and CDR2 is SQIVND (reference sequence). Trimming cost V 3 bases and J 6 bases; bases outside gene matches: 4. Written as DNA, the CDR3 is TGTGCCAGTAGTATTACAGGGGGTAGTCAGCCCCAGCATTTT. The encoded protein is CASSITGGSQPQHF.

This chain links TRBV27 with TRBJ2-6; D might be TRBD1 (5 bases). The CDR3 contains 17 residues. Trimming cost V 4 bases and J 6 bases, with 19 bases left between them. Germline lookup yields CDR1 MNHEY and CDR2 SMNVEV (reference sequence). The CDR3 protein is CASSSPRALYEANVLTF. The CDR3 DNA is TGTGCCAGCAGTTCACCCAGGGCCCTTTACGAGGCCAACGTCCTGACTTTC.

The V and J genes are TRBV6-1 and TRBJ2-1; TRBD2 matches 11 bases. The V segment lost 8 bases and the J segment 7 bases; nucleotides outside the gene matches: 4. Germline V gene lookup returns CDR1 MNHNS and CDR2 SASEGT. This CDR3 contains 13 residues. This CDR3 reads CASGTSGSNEQFF. The CDR3 nucleotides are TGTGCCAGCGGAACTAGCGGGAGTAATGAGCAGTTCTTC.

The chain uses TRBV29-1 and TRBJ1-2; 9 nucleotides agree with TRBD1. This CDR3 comprises 15 residues. Germline V gene sequence: CDR1 SQVTM, CDR2 ANQGSEA. The trim removed 3 bases at V and 2 bases at J, leaving 7 bases unmatched. In DNA, the CDR3 is TGCAGCGTTGAGGCGACAGGGGGAGGAAACTATGGCTACACCTTC. This codes for CSVEATGGGNYGYTF.

The rearrangement joins TRBV30 to TRBJ1-1, with D possibly TRBD1 on 6 matching bases. This CDR3 spans 12 amino acids. Germline CDR1 and CDR2: GTSNPN and SVGIG (reference sequence). V was cut by 5 bases and J by 5 bases, with 12 bases left in between. The CDR3 loop reads CAWEGGETEAFF. CDR3 bases: TGTGCCTGGGAAGGGGGGGAGACTGAAGCTTTCTTT.

The V call is TRBV5-4, the J call TRBJ2-2; TRBD2 aligns across 10 bases. The CDR3 covers 16 residues. V was clipped by 4 bases and J by 8 bases; unmatched bases: 11. Germline-derived CDR1 and CDR2 are SGHNT and YYREEE (reference sequence). The CDR3, as DNA: TGTGCCAGCAGCCAGCTACTAGCGGGATTACATGGGGAGCTGTTTTTT. Its translation is CASSQLLAGLHGELFF.

The V and J genes are TRBV28 and TRBJ1-2; D possibly corresponds to TRBD1 (5 bases). This CDR3 region has 14 residues. V was cut by 8 bases and J by 0 bases, with 13 bases left in between. The germline gives CDR1 MDHEN, CDR2 SYDVKM. The chain's CDR3 is CASGNRRANYGYTF. CDR3 nucleotides: TGTGCCAGCGGAAACAGGAGAGCTAACTATGGCTACACCTTC.